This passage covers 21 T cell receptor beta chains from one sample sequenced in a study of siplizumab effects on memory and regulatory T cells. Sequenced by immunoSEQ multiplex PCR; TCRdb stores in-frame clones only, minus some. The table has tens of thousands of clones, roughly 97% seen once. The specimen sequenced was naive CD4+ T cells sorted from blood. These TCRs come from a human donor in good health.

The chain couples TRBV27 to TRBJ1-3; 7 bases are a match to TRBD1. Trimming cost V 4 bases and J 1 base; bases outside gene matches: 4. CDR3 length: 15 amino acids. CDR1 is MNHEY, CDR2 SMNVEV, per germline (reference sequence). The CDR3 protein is CASSSTGRSGNTIYF. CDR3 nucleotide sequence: TGTGCCAGCAGTTCGACAGGGAGGTCTGGAAACACCATATATTTT.

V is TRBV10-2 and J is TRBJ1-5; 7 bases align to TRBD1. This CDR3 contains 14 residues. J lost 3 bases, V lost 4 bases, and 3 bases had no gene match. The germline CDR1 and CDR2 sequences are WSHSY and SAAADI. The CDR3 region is CASSGGQFNQPQHF. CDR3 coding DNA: TGCGCCAGCAGTGGGGGACAGTTCAATCAGCCCCAGCATTTT.

CDR3 DNA sequence: TGTGCCAGCAGTTACGGGGGGCTTCACACTGAAGCTTTCTTT. Residues: CASSYGGLHTEAFF. V usage is TRBV6-5 and J usage is TRBJ1-1; weak D call: TRBD1 (6 bases). V was trimmed by 2 bases and J by 3 bases, leaving 10 bases between them. Germline-derived CDR1 and CDR2 are MNHEY and SVGAGI. The CDR3 loop spans 14 amino acids.

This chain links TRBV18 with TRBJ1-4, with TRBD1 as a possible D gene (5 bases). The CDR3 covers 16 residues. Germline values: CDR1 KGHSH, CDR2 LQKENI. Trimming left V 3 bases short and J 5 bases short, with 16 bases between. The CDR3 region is CASSPPAGGINEKLFF. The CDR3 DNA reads TGTGCCAGCTCACCCCCGGCTGGGGGGATAAATGAAAAACTGTTTTTT.

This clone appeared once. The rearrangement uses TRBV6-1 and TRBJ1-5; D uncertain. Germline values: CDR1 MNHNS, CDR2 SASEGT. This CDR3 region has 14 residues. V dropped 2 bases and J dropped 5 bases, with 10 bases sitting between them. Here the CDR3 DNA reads TGTGCCAGCAGTGAACCTAGGGTTGATCAGCCCCAGCATTTT. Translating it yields CASSEPRVDQPQHF.

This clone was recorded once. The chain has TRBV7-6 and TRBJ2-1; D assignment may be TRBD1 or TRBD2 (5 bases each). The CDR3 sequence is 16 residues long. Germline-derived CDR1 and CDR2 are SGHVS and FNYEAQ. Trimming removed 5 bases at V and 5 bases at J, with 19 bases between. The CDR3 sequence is CASSLPPGVRDNEQFF. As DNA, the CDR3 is TGTGCCAGCAGCCTTCCCCCCGGGGTCAGGGACAATGAGCAGTTCTTC.

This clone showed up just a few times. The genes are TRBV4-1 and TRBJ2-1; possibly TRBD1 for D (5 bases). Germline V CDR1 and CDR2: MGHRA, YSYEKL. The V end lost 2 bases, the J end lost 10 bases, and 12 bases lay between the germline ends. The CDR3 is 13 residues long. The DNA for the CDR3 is TGCGCCAGCAGCCAACAGGGCCGTCGGGAGCAGTTCTTC. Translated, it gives CASSQQGRREQFF.

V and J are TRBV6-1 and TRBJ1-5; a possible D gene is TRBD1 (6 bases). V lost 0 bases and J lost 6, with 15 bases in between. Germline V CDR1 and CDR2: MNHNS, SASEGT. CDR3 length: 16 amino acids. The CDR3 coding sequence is TGTGCCAGCAGTGAAGCTGTGGGGGCGCGAGGTCAGCCCCAGCATTTT. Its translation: CASSEAVGARGQPQHF.

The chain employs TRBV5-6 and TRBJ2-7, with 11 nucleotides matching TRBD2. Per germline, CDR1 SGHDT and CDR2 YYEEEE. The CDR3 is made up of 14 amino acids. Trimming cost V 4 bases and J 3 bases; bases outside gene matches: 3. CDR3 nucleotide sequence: TGTGCCAGCAGCGCGACTAGCGGGAACTACGAGCAGTACTTC. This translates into CASSATSGNYEQYF.

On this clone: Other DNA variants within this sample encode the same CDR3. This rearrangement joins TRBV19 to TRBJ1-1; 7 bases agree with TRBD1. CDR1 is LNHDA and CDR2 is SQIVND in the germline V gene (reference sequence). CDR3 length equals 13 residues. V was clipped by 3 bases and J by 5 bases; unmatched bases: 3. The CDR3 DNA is TGTGCCAGTAGTATCGACAGGGATACTGAAGCTTTCTTT. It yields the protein CASSIDRDTEAFF.

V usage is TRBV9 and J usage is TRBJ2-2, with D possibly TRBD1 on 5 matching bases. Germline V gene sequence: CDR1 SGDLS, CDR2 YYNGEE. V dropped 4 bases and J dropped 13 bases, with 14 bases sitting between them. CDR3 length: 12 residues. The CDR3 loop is CASSPLGAGLFF. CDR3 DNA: TGTGCCAGCAGCCCGTTAGGGGCTGGGCTGTTTTTT.

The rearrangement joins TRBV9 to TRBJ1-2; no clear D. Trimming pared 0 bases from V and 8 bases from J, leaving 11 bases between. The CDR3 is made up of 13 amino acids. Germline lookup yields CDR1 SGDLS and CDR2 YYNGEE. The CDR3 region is CASSVGRTDGYTF. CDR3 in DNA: TGTGCCAGCAGCGTAGGCCGCACGGACGGCTACACCTTC.

This CDR3 is CASSVSGSYGYTF. CDR3 nucleotides: TGTGCCAGCAGCGTATCAGGCAGCTATGGCTACACCTTC. The chain has TRBV5-4 and TRBJ1-2; no clear D gene. Germline V CDR1 and CDR2: SGHNT, YYREEE (reference sequence). Trimming removed 4 bases at V and 4 bases at J, with 11 bases between. The length of the CDR3 is 13 residues.

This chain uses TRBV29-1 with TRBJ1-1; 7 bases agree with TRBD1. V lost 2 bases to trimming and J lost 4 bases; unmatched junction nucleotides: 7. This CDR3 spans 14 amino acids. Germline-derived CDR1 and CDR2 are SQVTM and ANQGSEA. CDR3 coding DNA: TGCAGCGTTGAAAGTGCAGGGGGTATCACTGAAGCTTTCTTT. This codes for CSVESAGGITEAFF.

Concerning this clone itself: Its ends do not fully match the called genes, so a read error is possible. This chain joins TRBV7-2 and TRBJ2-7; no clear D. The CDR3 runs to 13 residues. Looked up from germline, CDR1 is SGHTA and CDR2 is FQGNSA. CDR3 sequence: CAGSLDYSYEQYF. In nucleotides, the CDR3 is TGTGCCGGCAGCTTAGATTACAGCTACGAGCAGTACTTC.

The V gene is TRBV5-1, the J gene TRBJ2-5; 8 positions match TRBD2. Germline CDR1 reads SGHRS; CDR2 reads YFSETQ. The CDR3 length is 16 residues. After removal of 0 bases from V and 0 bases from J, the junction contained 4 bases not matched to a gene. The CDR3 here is CASSLEPAGDQETQYF. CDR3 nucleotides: TGCGCCAGCAGCTTGGAGCCAGCGGGAGACCAAGAGACCCAGTACTTC.

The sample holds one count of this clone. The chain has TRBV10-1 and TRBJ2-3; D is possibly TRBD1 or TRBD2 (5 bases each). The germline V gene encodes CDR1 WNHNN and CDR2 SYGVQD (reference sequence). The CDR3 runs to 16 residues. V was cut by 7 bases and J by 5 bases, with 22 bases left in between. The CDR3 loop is CASKEGPGRRGDTQYF. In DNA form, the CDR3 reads TGCGCCAGCAAAGAGGGCCCAGGGCGCCGCGGAGATACGCAGTATTTT.

The CDR3 DNA sequence: TGTGCCAGCAGTCAGGGGTTCTCCGGGGAGCTGTTTTTT. Translating gives CASSQGFSGELFF. The chain combines TRBV7-3 with TRBJ2-2, with D perhaps matching TRBD1 (6 bases). Trimming cost V 6 bases and J 6 bases, with 11 bases left between them. Germline CDR1 and CDR2: SGHTA and FQGTGA. This CDR3 has 13 amino acids.

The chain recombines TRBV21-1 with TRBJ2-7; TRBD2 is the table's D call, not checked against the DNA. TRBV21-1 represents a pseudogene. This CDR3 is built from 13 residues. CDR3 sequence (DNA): TGTGCCAGCAGCAAACCTAGCAAGCACGAGCAGTACTTC. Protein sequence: CASSKPSKHEQYF.

The CDR3 loop is CASSQPGQGYNEQFF. CDR3 sequence (DNA): TGTGCCAGCAGCCAACCGGGACAGGGCTACAATGAGCAGTTCTTC. The chain combines TRBV14 with TRBJ2-1; 9 bases align to TRBD1. The CDR3 is made up of 15 amino acids. J was trimmed by 3 bases and V by 2 bases; bases with no gene match: 2. Germline values: CDR1 SGHDN, CDR2 FVKESK.

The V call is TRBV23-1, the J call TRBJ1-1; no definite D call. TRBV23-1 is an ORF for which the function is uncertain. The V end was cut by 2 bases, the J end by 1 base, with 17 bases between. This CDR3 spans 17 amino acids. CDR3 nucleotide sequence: TGCGCCAGCAGTCAAGGGATCGGCAGGTCGAAGAACACTGAAGCTTTCTTT. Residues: CASSQGIGRSKNTEAFF.